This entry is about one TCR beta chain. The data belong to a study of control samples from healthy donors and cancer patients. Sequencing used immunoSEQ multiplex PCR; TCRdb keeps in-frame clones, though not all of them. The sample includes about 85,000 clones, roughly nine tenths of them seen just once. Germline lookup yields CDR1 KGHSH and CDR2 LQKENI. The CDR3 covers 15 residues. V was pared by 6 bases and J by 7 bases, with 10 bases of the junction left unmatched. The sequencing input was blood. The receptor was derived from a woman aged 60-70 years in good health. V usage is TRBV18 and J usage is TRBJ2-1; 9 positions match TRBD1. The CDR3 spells CASSLQGAYTNEQFF. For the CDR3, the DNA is TGTGCCAGCTCCCTACAGGGGGCGTATACGAATGAGCAGTTCTTC. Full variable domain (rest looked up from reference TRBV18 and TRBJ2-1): NAGVMQNPRHLVRRRGQEARLRCSPMKGHSHVYWYRQLPEEGLKFMVYLQKENIIDESGMPKERFSAEFPKEGPSILRIQQVVRGDSAAYFCASSLQGAYTNEQFFGPGTRLTVL.